This T cell receptor beta chain was sequenced for a study of blood T cell repertoires in COVID-19. Original processing methods: The assay estimated nucleated cells by amplifying reference gene primers. The data were produced by immunoSEQ multiplex PCR, yet TCRdb's version contains in-frame clones alone and is incomplete. The V and J calls and clone size are taken from that table; D and trimming were inferred from the DNA. The sample records 200,000 to 250,000 clones, 88% being singletons. The trim removed 6 bases at V and 4 bases at J, leaving 3 bases unmatched. Looked up from germline, CDR1 is MNHEY and CDR2 is SVGAGI. The CDR3 has 14 amino acids.

This sequence was found in a woman aged 60-70 years with acute or convalescent COVID-19. The J gene is TRBJ1-5, the V gene TRBV6-5; 10 bases are a match to TRBD1. Sequencing was done on a sample of peripheral blood. The DNA of the CDR3 is TGTGCCAGCAGGCGGACAGGGGGAAATCAGCCCCAGCATTTT. Amino acids: CASRRTGGNQPQHF.